The present entry profiles one T cell receptor beta chain with its context. The sample holds a few counts of this clone. The antigen it binds to is not known. It has no much larger one-base neighbor in the sample; base qualities were not kept. This record comes from a study of shared clonotypes between healthy human individuals (dated by TCRdb to about 2020). Study-wide context: The cohort comprised two women and a few men aged 18 to 49 years. To increase sequencing depth and limit assay-specific biases, TCR repertoire library preparation and sequencing were carried out by different laboratories using diverse techniques. Leukapheresis yielded between about 0.9 and 8.9 billion PBMCs per donor. For each donor, three plates each were used for CD4 naive and CD4 memory, two plates were used for CD8 naive, and one plate was used for CD8 memory. Blood TCR repertoires of roughly five healthy adults were deeply sequenced to estimate repertoire size and the extent of clonotype sharing between individuals.

General findings and caveats noted by the study authors: Because the study included a small number of donors, the genetic and exposure-history diversity represented was limited. Incomplete sequencing was indicated by rarefaction of sorted-subset datasets, despite the large sequencing depth. Sampling was limited to blood, and TCR repertoires in tissue likely differ from TCR repertoires in blood. Compared with non-shared clonotypes, clonotypes shared by all four sorted-subset donors had higher generation probabilities. Pairwise subsampling indicated that sequencing depth was expected to affect the degree of clonotype sharing among donors. Across several donors, approximately 4.9% of naive CD4, over 3% of naive CD8, under 2.5% of memory CD4, and approximately 0.4% of memory CD8 clonotypes were shared. Naive subsets generally had larger estimated clonotype richness than memory subsets.

Measured from the cysteine to the phenylalanine, the CDR3 is 11 residues long. Kept here is only the CDR3 DNA, which spans 33 bases and is read in frame from base 1. Based on the germline V gene, the CDR1 and CDR2 sequences are SQVTM and ANQGSEA. V drops 7 bases and J drops 4 bases, leaving 10 bases in between. TCR CDR3 regions were amplified from genomic DNA by multiplex PCR using the deep immunoSEQ assay. Genomic DNA extracted from each cell subset was distributed evenly over all wells of several immunoSEQ 96-well plates, and each plate served as one replicate. For sorted subsets, each replicate PCR was loaded with about 0.2 ug genomic DNA, equivalent to 25,000 to 35,000 T cell genomes. The purified libraries were quantified using a Qubit 3.0 fluorometer, sized with a Bioanalyzer 2100, and then quantified again using the KAPA Library Quantification kit. Every immunoSEQ 96-well plate was sequenced on a dedicated single-read 150-cycle Illumina NextSeq 550 flow cell. As for the authors' bioinformatics: Because only junctional sequences without quality scores were contained in the immunoSEQ output, filtering matching that applied to full-length reads could not be performed. To assign V/J genes and CDR3, sequences were annotated against IMGT germline references using PyIR, a Python wrapper for IgBLAST v1.9. Reads with weak V/J assignments (E-value above 1e-6), missing CDR3, stop codons, out-of-frame junctions, or ambiguous translated residues were removed. V3J clonotypes were defined as sequences sharing the same inferred V gene, J gene, and CDR3 amino acid sequence. To compute the percentage overlap between repertoires, the number of shared unique clonotypes was divided by the size of the smaller repertoire. Repertoire richness was assessed with RTK rarefaction, the Chao1 estimator, and Recon v2.1 estimates of unobserved clonotypes. For all TCRbeta clonotypes obtained by the gDNA method from a handful of donors, generation probabilities were computed with OLGA. As stored in TCRdb, this immuneACCESS dataset retains in-frame rearrangements with V and J assigned. A fraction of the clones does not appear; measured against another copy, unresolved V genes explain less than half of the discrepancy, and the remainder lacks a known reason. The DNA was the basis for D and trimming; V, J and clone size are from that table. For this sample the table gives 600,000 to 750,000 clones, of which roughly two thirds were detected only once. Of the sample, roughly 1.8% is held by the ten largest clones.

Donors were healthy HIV-negative adults with no recently reported acute infections or vaccinations. Every donor was a Caucasian adult living in Nashville, Tennessee, USA. CD4+ T cells were enriched by magnetic negative selection, after which naive cells were positively selected on CD45RA and the negative fraction was taken as the memory subset. Blood was obtained by leukapheresis, after which PBMCs were separated by Ficoll-Histopaque density gradient centrifugation and cryopreserved in liquid nitrogen vapor phase. Analytical flow cytometry was used to check the purity and quantity of every magnetically sorted T cell population. Each sorted fraction had its genomic DNA isolated and then quantified by UV absorbance on a Nanodrop 2000c.

Sequencing used memory CD4+ T cells sorted from blood. Per the publication, the cell subset or site label means: CD45RA-negative fraction. The source of this sequence is a woman younger than 45 in good health. The V and J genes are TRBV29-1 and TRBJ2-5; TRBD2 might be the D gene, on 5 matching bases. The CDR3 sequence is CSAVRGETQYF. The DNA sequence is TGCAGCGCCGTTCGGGGAGAGACCCAGTACTTC.